This T cell receptor beta chain appears in the sequencing data of a study of regulatory T cells in long-lasting Graves disease. Building the TCR beta libraries relied on iRepertoire HTBI primers, and CDR3 regions underwent Arm-PCR. TCRdb reanalysed the multiplex PCR reads using MiXCR and keeps one entry per CDR3 protein. The table records 310,000 or so distinct CDR3 sequences, around 21% of them present only once. Time point given: persistent/refractory GD, antithyroid drugs over 5 years with positive TRAb. PBMC RNA served as the TCR library source. Guidelines of the American Thyroid Association were used to diagnose Graves' disease. V was trimmed by 5 bases and J by 6 bases, leaving 11 bases between them. Germline values: CDR1 SGHAT, CDR2 FQDESV (reference sequence). The CDR3 extends over 14 amino acids. About this clonotype itself: A much bigger clone sits one base away, suggesting this may be a read error.

This rearrangement joins TRBV11-1 to TRBJ1-6; D not certain. This sequence was found in a female donor with Graves disease. The sample consisted of peripheral blood mononuclear cells (PBMCs), taken when the disease was refractory, from a patient treated with antithyroid drugs. The CDR3 region has the DNA TGTGCCAGCAGCCTCGGACGGGTTAATTCACCCCTCCACTTT. It is translated as CASSLGRVNSPLHF.